A single sample is the source of the 5 T cell receptor beta chains below, sequenced in a study of CD8 T cells in Susac syndrome. Random hexamers primed reverse transcription of about 0.45 to 1 ug RNA. Using its own MiXCR run on the immunoSEQ multiplex PCR reads, TCRdb lists one record per CDR3 protein. The table records 100,000 to 150,000 distinct CDR3 sequences, around 96% of them present only once. Sequencing input: CD4+ T cells from PBMCs. These receptors originate from a human donor in good health.

The chain has TRBV20-1 and TRBJ2-2; D possibly corresponds to TRBD2 (6 bases). Germline V lookup: CDR1 DFQATT, CDR2 SNEGSKA (reference sequence). V was trimmed by 0 bases and J by 9 bases, leaving 23 bases between them. This CDR3 region has 17 residues. In nucleotides, the CDR3 is TGCAGTGCTAGAGATCCTGGACGGGGGAGATGGGCCAGGGAGCTGTTTTTT. This encodes CSARDPGRGRWARELFF.

The J gene is TRBJ2-2, the V gene TRBV11-2; no definite D call. The CDR3 contains 13 residues. Germline values: CDR1 SGHAT, CDR2 FQNNGV. With 3 bases removed from V and 2 bases from J, the gap between germline ends came to 4 bases. The CDR3 nucleotides read TGTGCCAGCAGCTTGACAAACACCGGGGAGCTGTTTTTT. Protein sequence: CASSLTNTGELFF.

The chain recombines TRBV6-5 with TRBJ1-1; D uncertain. The V end lost 0 bases, the J end lost 6 bases, and 8 bases lay between the germline ends. The CDR3 is 13 residues long. The V gene's germline CDR1 is MNHEY and CDR2 SVGAGI. The CDR3 DNA reads as TGTGCCAGCAGTTACTCCGTGGCGTCTGAAGCTTTCTTT. This translates into CASSYSVASEAFF.

The chain employs TRBV7-2 and TRBJ2-7; TRBD2 matches at 9 bases. J lost 0 bases, V lost 5 bases, and 11 bases had no gene match. This CDR3 has 17 residues. Germline V gives CDR1 SGHTA, CDR2 FQGNSA. CDR3 DNA: TGTGCCAGCAGCCCCGGACTAGCGTCCCAAAGCTCCTACGAGCAGTACTTC. The encoded protein is CASSPGLASQSSYEQYF.

The chain joins TRBV4-2 to TRBJ2-7, with TRBD1 matching over 7 bases. The length of the CDR3 is 15 residues. With V trimmed by 1 base and J by 3 bases, 6 bases remained unmatched. From germline, CDR1 is LGHNA and CDR2 YNFKEQ. CDR3 region: CASSQGTGTLYEQYF. CDR3 DNA sequence: TGTGCCAGCAGCCAAGGGACAGGAACTCTCTACGAGCAGTACTTC.